The TCR beta chain described here comes from a study of blood T cell repertoires in COVID-19. Looking at the study overall: The United States, Italy and Spain supplied acute and convalescent COVID-19 samples. Sources were T cells, B-cell-depleted T cells, or PBMCs; the material itself was cDNA or gDNA.

The repertoire was sequenced with immunoSEQ multiplex PCR; TCRdb's copy has only in-frame clones and lacks some. The repertoire consists of about 97,000 clones, with around 84% occurring once and the leading ten covering around 3%. The CDR3 contains 12 residues. This clone was seen only a few times. Germline is not matched at one junction end, which may reflect a read error. The V call is TRBV23-1, the J call TRBJ2-5; 8 bases map to TRBD1. TRBV23-1 belongs to the ORF category, with a function that is uncertain. This receptor was taken from a man aged 45-60 years with active or convalescent COVID-19. Specimen: peripheral blood. CDR3 protein: CASSQEGGQANF. In nucleotides, the CDR3 is TGCGCCAGCAGTCAAGAGGGGGGACAGGCAAACTTC.